This T cell receptor (beta chain) came from a study of tumor-infiltrating lymphocytes in primary liver carcinoma. Germline V gene data show CDR1 as MGHRA and CDR2 as YSYEKL. The CDR3 sequence is 15 residues long. A constant-region primer served to make TCR beta cDNA from roughly 540 ng total RNA. Three rounds of nested multiplex PCR with slightly modified ARM-PCR produced TCR beta libraries. In the first two PCR rounds, TRBV1-TRBV30 forward primers were paired with a C-beta reverse primer, and each round lasted approximately 9 cycles. TCRdb re-called the multiplex PCR reads through MiXCR, storing one row per CDR3 protein. Seen here are about 48,000 distinct CDR3 sequences, about 70% observed once, and the top ten hold about a quarter. This clonotype was counted a single time. Germline is not matched at one junction end, which may reflect a read error. For each extraction, RNA and DNA were obtained together from approximately 20-30 mg of unsorted bulk tissue.

V and J are TRBV4-1 and TRBJ2-7; no definite D call. Sequenced: liver tumor tissue from sampling region 3. Noted subset: tumor region T3, left-lateral pole. This receptor was obtained from a man aged 35 to 55 with primary liver carcinoma and hepatitis B virus infection. CDR3 loop: CANSPIVGGWEEQYF. In DNA, the CDR3 is TGCGCCAACAGCCCCATAGTGGGCGGTTGGGAAGAGCAGTACTTC.